The sample holds one count of the clone carrying this TCR beta chain. Its antigen remains unknown. The data stem from a study of Graves' ophthalmopathy and Graves' hyperthyroidism. Germline CDR1 is SQVTM and CDR2 is ANQGSEA. With 8 bases removed from V and 0 bases from J, the gap between germline ends came to 16 bases. CDR3 length: 14 residues. Study outcomes and limitations: Blood shared most expanded thyroid clonotypes above 0.001 frequency.

As the template, RNA transcripts were used to amplify TCR beta CDR3 regions. Amplification began with first-round RT-PCR using HTBI primers, then second-round multiplex PCR was performed. TCRdb independently ran MiXCR on the multiplex PCR reads; one entry per CDR3 protein. Among 500,000 to 700,000 distinct CDR3 sequences listed, about 35% were seen once. Diagnoses were established from clinical symptoms, serum thyroxine, TRAb, thyroid ultrasound and orbital computed tomography. The genes are TRBV29-1 and TRBJ1-1; possibly TRBD1 for D (5 bases). The receptor's source is an adult man with Graves' hyperthyroidism. Sequenced input: peripheral blood or thyroid tissue (not recorded which). The CDR3 loop is CSLAYGALNTEAFF. As DNA, the CDR3 is TGCAGCTTAGCCTACGGGGCCTTGAACACTGAAGCTTTCTTT. The full variable domain, its missing parts supplied by reference TRBV29-1 and TRBJ1-1, is SAVISQKPSRDICQRGTSLTIQCQVDSQVTMMFWYRQQPGQSLTLIATANQGSEATYESGFVIDKFPISRPNLTFSTLTVSNMSPEDSSIYLCSLAYGALNTEAFFGQGTRLTVV.